This TCR beta chain was identified during a study of breast tumors, draining lymph nodes, adjacent tissues. Study-level points and caveats: Data only fit, rather than demonstrated, lymph node origin of most tumor T cells. Tumor and nontumor repertoires were significantly more similar in luminal-like than in basal-like breast cancer. The data were judged consistent with most tumor T cells coming from lymph node and expanding in tumor. Tumor repertoires ranked between lymph nodes and nontumor tissue in diversity, with V and J gene preferences.

From the multiplex PCR reads, TCRdb called clonotypes with MiXCR, one entry per CDR3 protein. The sample holds more than 100,000 distinct CDR3 sequences; approximately 20% are singletons and the top ten take roughly 2.7%. This clonotype was recorded at least ten times. Its antigen is not identified. J lost 9 bases, V lost 1 base, and 9 bases had no gene match. The length of the CDR3 is 16 residues. The germline V gene has CDR1 MGHRA and CDR2 YSYEKL. Axillary draining lymph nodes of breast cancer patients supplied the node samples. The clonotype comes from a female donor with breast cancer. Some clones in this sample may be carry-over from other donors' samples. Sequencing was done on a sample of axillary lymph node tissue. The chain combines TRBV4-1 with TRBJ2-1, with 10 bases identical to TRBD2. The DNA for the CDR3 is TGCGCCAGCAGCCAAGCTAGCGCTAGCGGGAGAGCTGAGCAGTTCTTC. This gives the protein CASSQASASGRAEQFF.